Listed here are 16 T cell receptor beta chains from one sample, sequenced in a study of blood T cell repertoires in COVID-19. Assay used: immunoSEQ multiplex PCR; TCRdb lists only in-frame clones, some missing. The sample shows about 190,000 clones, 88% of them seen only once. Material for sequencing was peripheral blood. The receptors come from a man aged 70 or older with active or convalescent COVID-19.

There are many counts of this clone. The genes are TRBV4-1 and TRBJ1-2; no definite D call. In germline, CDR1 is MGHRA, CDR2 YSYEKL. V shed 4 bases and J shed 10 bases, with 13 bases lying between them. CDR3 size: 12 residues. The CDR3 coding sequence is TGCGCCAGCAGCCGAGGGAAAGGAGACTACACCTTC. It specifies CASSRGKGDYTF.

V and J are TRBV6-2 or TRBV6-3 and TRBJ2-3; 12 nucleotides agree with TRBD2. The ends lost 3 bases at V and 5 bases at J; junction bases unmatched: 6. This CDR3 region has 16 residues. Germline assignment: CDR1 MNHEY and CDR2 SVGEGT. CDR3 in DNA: TGTGCCAGCAGTTATCTAGCGGGGGGGCCTGAAGATACGCAGTATTTT. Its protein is CASSYLAGGPEDTQYF.

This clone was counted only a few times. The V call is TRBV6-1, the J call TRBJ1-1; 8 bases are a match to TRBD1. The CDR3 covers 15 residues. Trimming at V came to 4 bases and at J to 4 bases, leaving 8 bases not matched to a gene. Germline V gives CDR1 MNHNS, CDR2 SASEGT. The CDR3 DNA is TGTGCCAGCAGTGTAGCTCAGGGGGCAGGCACTGAAGCTTTCTTT. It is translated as CASSVAQGAGTEAFF.

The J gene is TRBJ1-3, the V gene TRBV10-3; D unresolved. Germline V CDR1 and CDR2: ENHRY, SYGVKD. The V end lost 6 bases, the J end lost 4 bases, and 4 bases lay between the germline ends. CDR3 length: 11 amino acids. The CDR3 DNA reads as TGTGCCATCAGCGGGGGAAACACCATATATTTT. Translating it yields CAISGGNTIYF.

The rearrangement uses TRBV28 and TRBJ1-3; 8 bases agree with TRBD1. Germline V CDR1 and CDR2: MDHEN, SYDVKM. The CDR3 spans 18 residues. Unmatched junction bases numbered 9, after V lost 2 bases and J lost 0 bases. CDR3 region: CASSLGRQGISSGNTIYF. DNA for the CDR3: TGTGCCAGCAGTTTAGGTAGACAGGGGATCTCCTCTGGAAACACCATATATTTT.

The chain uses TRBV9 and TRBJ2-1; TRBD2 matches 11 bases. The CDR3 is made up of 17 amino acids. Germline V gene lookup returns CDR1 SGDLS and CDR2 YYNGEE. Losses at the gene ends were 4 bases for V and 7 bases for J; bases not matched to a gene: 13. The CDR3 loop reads CASSPPWELAGGNEQFF. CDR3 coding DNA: TGTGCCAGCAGCCCCCCATGGGAGCTAGCGGGAGGTAATGAGCAGTTCTTC.

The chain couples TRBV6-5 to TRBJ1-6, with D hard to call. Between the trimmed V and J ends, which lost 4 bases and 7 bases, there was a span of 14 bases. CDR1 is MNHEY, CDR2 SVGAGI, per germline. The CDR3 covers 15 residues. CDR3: CASSSSGLGNSPLHF. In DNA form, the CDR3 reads TGTGCCAGCAGTTCCAGCGGACTGGGAAATTCACCCCTCCACTTT.

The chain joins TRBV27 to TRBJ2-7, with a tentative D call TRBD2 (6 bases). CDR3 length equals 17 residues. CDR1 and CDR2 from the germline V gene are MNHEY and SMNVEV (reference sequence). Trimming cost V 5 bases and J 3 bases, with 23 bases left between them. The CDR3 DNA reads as TGTGCCAGCAGTGGCAGGGTTGGCGGAGGGGCCATCTACGAGCAGTACTTC. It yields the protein CASSGRVGGGAIYEQYF.

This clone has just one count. The CDR3 DNA reads TGTGCCAGTAGTAGGGCGGGGAAAGGAGATACGCAGTATTTT. Amino acid sequence: CASSRAGKGDTQYF. The chain uses TRBV19 and TRBJ2-3; D might be TRBD2 (6 bases). The CDR3 sequence is 14 residues long. Germline assignment: CDR1 LNHDA and CDR2 SQIVND (reference sequence). V was shortened by 4 bases and J by 5 bases, with 13 bases between the two germline ends.

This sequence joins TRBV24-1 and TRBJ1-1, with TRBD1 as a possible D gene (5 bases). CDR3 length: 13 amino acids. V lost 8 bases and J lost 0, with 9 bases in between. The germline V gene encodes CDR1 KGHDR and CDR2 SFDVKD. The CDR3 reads CATMDKLNTEAFF. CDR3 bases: TGTGCCACCATGGACAAATTGAACACTGAAGCTTTCTTT.

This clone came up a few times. CDR3 sequence reads: CASSINRERRGYTF. The CDR3 DNA reads as TGTGCCAGTAGTATTAACAGGGAGCGTCGGGGCTACACCTTC. The V and J genes are TRBV19 and TRBJ1-2, with a weak D call TRBD1 (6 bases). CDR3 length equals 14 residues. Trimming stripped 3 bases from V and 8 bases from J, with 16 bases between. Germline V gene data show CDR1 as LNHDA and CDR2 as SQIVND (reference sequence).

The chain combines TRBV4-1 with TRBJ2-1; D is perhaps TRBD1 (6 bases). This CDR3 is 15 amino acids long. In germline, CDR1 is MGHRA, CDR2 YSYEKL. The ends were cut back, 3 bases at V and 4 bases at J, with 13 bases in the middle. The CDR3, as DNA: TGCGCCAGCAGCCAGGACCAGGGGCCATACAATGAGCAGTTCTTC. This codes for CASSQDQGPYNEQFF.

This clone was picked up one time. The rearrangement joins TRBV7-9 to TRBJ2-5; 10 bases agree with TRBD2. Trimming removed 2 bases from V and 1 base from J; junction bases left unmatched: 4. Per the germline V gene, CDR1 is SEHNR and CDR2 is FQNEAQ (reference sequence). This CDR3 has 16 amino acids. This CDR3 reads CASSLTSGMGQETQYF. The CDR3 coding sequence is TGTGCCAGCAGCTTAACTAGCGGGATGGGCCAAGAGACCCAGTACTTC. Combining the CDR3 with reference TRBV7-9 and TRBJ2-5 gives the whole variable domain DTGVSQNPRHKITKRGQNVTFRCDPISEHNRLYWYRQTLGQGPEFLTYFQNEAQLEKSRLLSDRFSAERPKGSFSTLEIQRTEQGDSAMYLCASSLTSGMGQETQYFGPGTRLLVL.

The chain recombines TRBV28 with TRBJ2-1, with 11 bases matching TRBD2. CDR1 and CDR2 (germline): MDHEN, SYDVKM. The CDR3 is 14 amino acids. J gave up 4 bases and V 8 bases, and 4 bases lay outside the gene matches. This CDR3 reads CASSGLAVYNEQFF. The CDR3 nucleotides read TGTGCCAGCTCGGGACTAGCGGTATACAATGAGCAGTTCTTC.

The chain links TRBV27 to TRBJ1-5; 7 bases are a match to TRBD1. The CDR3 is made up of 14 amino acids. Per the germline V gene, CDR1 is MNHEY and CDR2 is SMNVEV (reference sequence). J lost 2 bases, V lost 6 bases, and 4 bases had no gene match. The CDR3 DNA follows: TGTGCCAGCAGGGGACAGTCGCGCAATCAGCCCCAGCATTTT. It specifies CASRGQSRNQPQHF.

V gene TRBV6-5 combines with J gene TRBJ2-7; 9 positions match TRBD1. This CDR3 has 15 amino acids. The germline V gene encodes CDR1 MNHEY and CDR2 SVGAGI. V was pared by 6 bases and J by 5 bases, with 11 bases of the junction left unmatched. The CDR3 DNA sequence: TGTGCCAGCAGCTCACCGGGACAGGGAAGGCACGAGCAGTACTTC. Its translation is CASSSPGQGRHEQYF.